These T cell receptor beta chains were read from a single sample in a study of response to subunit inactivated influenza vaccine. TCRdb called the RT-PCR reads again in MiXCR, with one record for every CDR3 protein. The data show fewer than 700,000 distinct CDR3 sequences, approximately 12% seen once. The material sequenced was PBMCs from blood, taken 45 days after vaccination. The receptors derive from a man aged 45 to 65 who received an inactivated influenza vaccine. Each CDR3 is given with its conserved first and last residue. D genes are given only for firm matches. Size tells how often a clone was seen (once, few, many) or the class of an expanded clone, and some rows leave it out.

v_gene	d_gene	abundance	j_gene	CDR3aa	CDR3nt
TRBV25-1	TRBD2	many	TRBJ2-7	CASSEPTGTSAYEQYF	TGTGCCAGCAGTGAACCCACCGGGACTAGCGCTTACGAGCAGTACTTC
TRBV15	TRBD1	many	TRBJ2-1	CATSTTAGGTGYNEQFF	TGTGCCACCAGCACCACTGCCGGCGGGACAGGCTACAATGAGCAGTTCTTC
TRBV5-4	TRBD1	few	TRBJ1-1	CASKEKGQVNTEAFF	TGTGCCAGCAAGGAAAAAGGACAGGTGAACACTGAAGCTTTCTTT
TRBV6-1	TRBD1	few	TRBJ2-3	CASSEWTGPDTQYF	TGTGCCAGCAGTGAATGGACAGGCCCAGATACGCAGTATTTT
TRBV29-1	.	few	TRBJ1-2	CSVESGGGYGYTF	TGCAGCGTTGAGTCAGGAGGTGGCTATGGCTACACCTTC
TRBV6-5	.	few	TRBJ2-7	CASSYWQGARSYEQYF	TGTGCCAGCAGTTATTGGCAAGGAGCCCGATCCTACGAGCAGTACTTC
TRBV10-3	.	few	TRBJ1-1	CAISDLARANTEAFF	TGTGCCATCAGTGATCTCGCCAGGGCGAACACTGAAGCTTTCTTT
TRBV20-1	.	.	TRBJ2-2	CSAKAGKSTGELFF	TGCAGTGCAAAGGCGGGGAAGTCGACCGGGGAGCTGTTTTTT
TRBV14	.	.	TRBJ2-2	CASSQVGGSTGELFF	TGTGCCAGCAGCCAAGTAGGGGGGAGCACCGGGGAGCTGTTTTTT
TRBV7-3	.	few	TRBJ2-6	CASSLTRPSSGANVLTF	TGTGCCAGCAGCTTAACGCGACCCAGCTCTGGGGCCAACGTCCTGACTTTC
TRBV12-3/TRBV12-4	.	few	TRBJ2-7	CASSLAPQSYEQYF	TGTGCCAGCAGTTTAGCGCCGCAGTCCTACGAGCAGTACTTC
TRBV12-3/TRBV12-4	.	.	TRBJ2-2	CASRQVPTQELFF	TGTGCCAGCAGGCAGGTCCCAACGCAGGAGCTGTTTTTT
TRBV11-2	TRBD1	few	TRBJ2-1	CASSSYRGNWWNEQFF	TGTGCCAGCAGCTCCTACAGGGGCAATTGGTGGAATGAGCAGTTCTTC
TRBV6-5	TRBD1	.	TRBJ1-5	CASSYTGTGGQPQHF	TGTGCCAGCAGTTACACGGGGACAGGGGGTCAGCCCCAGCATTTT
TRBV10-3	.	once	TRBJ1-2	CAIPSPSSGAKNGYTF	TGTGCCATCCCTTCCCCTTCCTCAGGGGCGAAAAATGGCTACACCTTC
TRBV20-1	.	.	TRBJ1-6	CSASGGGMSSYNSPLHF	TGCAGTGCTAGTGGGGGGGGCATGAGCTCCTATAATTCACCCCTCCACTTT
TRBV10-3	.	.	TRBJ1-5	CAISRERGSNQPQHF	TGTGCCATCAGTCGGGAAAGGGGAAGCAATCAGCCCCAGCATTTT
TRBV2	.	.	TRBJ2-3	CTCSPSVVGKISTDTQYF	TGTACCTGCAGTCCCAGTGTCGTGGGGAAAATCAGCACAGATACGCAGTATTTT
TRBV6-5	.	many	TRBJ2-3	CASSYPQGRGGVTQYF	TGTGCCAGCAGTTACCCGCAGGGGAGGGGGGGCGTTACGCAGTATTTT
TRBV3-1	.	.	TRBJ2-3	CSSSQGFSQQYF	TGTTCCAGCAGCCAAGGATTCAGCCAGCAGTATTTT
TRBV20-1	.	.	TRBJ2-7	CSASPDTYEQYF	TGCAGTGCTAGCCCGGATACCTACGAGCAGTACTTC
TRBV20-1	.	.	TRBJ2-1	CSARTRSRLRTYNEQFF	TGCAGTGCTAGGACTCGATCCCGACTAAGGACCTACAATGAGCAGTTCTTC
TRBV6-1	.	.	TRBJ2-7	CASSQRTNRAKYEQYF	TGTGCCAGCAGTCAGAGGACCAACCGGGCGAAATACGAGCAGTACTTC
TRBV5-1	.	.	TRBJ2-5	CASSQNGQETQYF	TGCGCCAGCAGTCAGAACGGCCAAGAGACCCAGTACTTC
TRBV27	.	.	TRBJ1-6	CASSLLRTVNSPLHF	TGTGCCAGCAGTTTACTCCGGACTGTTAATTCACCCCTCCACTTT
TRBV5-6	.	many	TRBJ2-1	CASTPISINEQFF	TGTGCCAGCACCCCGATTAGTATCAATGAGCAGTTCTTC
TRBV27	.	.	TRBJ2-7	CASSQSISGSYEQYF	TGTGCCAGCAGTCAATCCATTAGCGGATCCTACGAGCAGTACTTC
TRBV9	TRBD2	.	TRBJ2-7	CASSVDGGRAYEQYF	TGTGCCAGCAGCGTAGATGGCGGGAGGGCCTACGAGCAGTACTTC
TRBV25-1	.	many	TRBJ2-7	CASSDQGFGQYF	TGTGCCAGCAGTGACCAGGGGTTTGGGCAGTACTTC
TRBV20-1	TRBD1	.	TRBJ2-5	CSARQGASQETQYF	TGCAGTGCTAGACAGGGGGCGAGCCAAGAGACCCAGTACTTC
TRBV12-3/TRBV12-4	TRBD2	few	TRBJ2-2	CASSFAGRVGELFF	TGTGCCAGCAGTTTTGCGGGGAGGGTCGGGGAGCTGTTTTTT
TRBV5-1	.	few	TRBJ2-1	CASSPRDQLFHEQFF	TGCGCCAGCAGCCCCCGGGACCAACTGTTCCATGAGCAGTTCTTC
TRBV11-1	TRBD2	.	TRBJ2-1	CASTSIAPGLAKDNEQFF	TGTGCCAGCACCTCAATAGCACCGGGACTAGCGAAGGACAATGAGCAGTTCTTC
TRBV20-1	.	.	TRBJ2-1	CSATQGYNEQFF	TGCAGTGCGACCCAGGGATACAATGAGCAGTTCTTC
TRBV5-1	TRBD1	many	TRBJ1-1	CASSLAGTANTEAFF	TGCGCCAGCAGCTTAGCCGGGACAGCGAACACTGAAGCTTTCTTT
TRBV12-3/TRBV12-4	.	many	TRBJ2-1	CASSRGYNEQFF	TGTGCCAGCAGCCGAGGCTACAATGAGCAGTTCTTC
TRBV2	TRBD1	many	TRBJ1-6	CASKLDRANSPLHF	TGTGCCAGCAAGCTGGACAGGGCCAATTCACCCCTCCACTTT
TRBV6-5	TRBD2	many	TRBJ2-3	CASSYGGIAGGHTDTQYF	TGTGCCAGCAGTTACGGAGGGATAGCGGGGGGCCACACGGATACGCAGTATTTT